These T cell receptor beta chains were read from a single sample in a study of blood T cell repertoires in COVID-19. Assay used: immunoSEQ multiplex PCR; TCRdb lists only in-frame clones, some missing. The profile shows about 74,000 clones, 83% of them singletons. Sequences were obtained from peripheral blood. The receptors shown here come from a man older than 75 with acute or convalescent COVID-19. CDR3s leave out the opening cysteine and the closing phenylalanine or tryptophan. The order of the fields is V gene, CDR3 protein.

V gene: TRBV6-2/TRBV6-3
CDR3 protein: ASSSDRGLKNEKLF

V gene: TRBV7-2
CDR3 protein: ASSLTSGGRTGELF

V gene: TRBV3-1/TRBV3-2
CDR3 protein: ASSPPGGTDTEAF

V gene: TRBV7-3
CDR3 protein: ASSPQGQTTETQY

V gene: TRBV6-1
CDR3 protein: ASSGRGGMAANTEAF

V gene: TRBV19
CDR3 protein: ASSMTGGKSYEQY

V gene: TRBV18
CDR3 protein: ASSPPTASNEKLF

V gene: TRBV19
CDR3 protein: ASSLTGHSGNTIY

V gene: TRBV29-1
CDR3 protein: SVERGQGTGELF

V gene: TRBV3-1/TRBV3-2
CDR3 protein: ASSLGRLGSRIGANVLT

V gene: TRBV28
CDR3 protein: ASSSSAGAGAEAF

V gene: TRBV19
CDR3 protein: ASTLDRDSNYGYT

V gene: TRBV4-3
CDR3 protein: ASSQATGRGIYGYT

V gene: TRBV9
CDR3 protein: ASSVEVADYEQY

V gene: TRBV19
CDR3 protein: ASSIEPTGETQY

V gene: TRBV9
CDR3 protein: ASSRDHEETQY

V gene: TRBV2
CDR3 protein: ASSEMSVSGASTDTQY

V gene: TRBV6-5
CDR3 protein: ASRSDRDTEQF

V gene: TRBV4-3
CDR3 protein: ASSPLYRSRTEAF

V gene: TRBV6-2/TRBV6-3
CDR3 protein: ASSPGGLPPYEQY

V gene: TRBV7-2
CDR3 protein: ASSSAGFYEQY

V gene: TRBV7-9
CDR3 protein: ASSLMGSNNSPLH

V gene: TRBV5-4
CDR3 protein: ASSPKTSGPYEQY

V gene: TRBV21-1
CDR3 protein: AIFGRQY

V gene: TRBV6-6
CDR3 protein: ASSYSQGYEQY

V gene: TRBV27
CDR3 protein: ASRTPAGGTDTQY

V gene: TRBV5-4
CDR3 protein: ASSLDLVQGYEQY

V gene: TRBV19
CDR3 protein: ASSLRPTGGREKLF

V gene: TRBV3-1/TRBV3-2
CDR3 protein: ASSESSGDNEQF

V gene: TRBV5-5
CDR3 protein: ASSFLYEQY

V gene: TRBV3-1/TRBV3-2
CDR3 protein: ASSQLPSSGNTIY

V gene: TRBV4-1
CDR3 protein: ASSQAISADSDTQY

V gene: TRBV6-4
CDR3 protein: ASSTQGQLNTGELF

V gene: TRBV4-3
CDR3 protein: ASSPGTGLDEQY

V gene: TRBV9
CDR3 protein: ASSVVGQGIDTQY

V gene: TRBV28
CDR3 protein: ASNLSGFYEQY

V gene: TRBV5-1
CDR3 protein: ASSFSPGVTEAF

V gene: TRBV16
CDR3 protein: ASSQSGQNGNTIY

V gene: TRBV7-2
CDR3 protein: ASSLQSGLAGANNEQF

V gene: TRBV3-1/TRBV3-2
CDR3 protein: ASSQVGGTGELF

V gene: TRBV15
CDR3 protein: ATSRNRGGNKYGYT

V gene: TRBV5-1
CDR3 protein: ASVGGTYNEQF

V gene: TRBV7-9
CDR3 protein: ASSFLAPGYT

V gene: TRBV5-1
CDR3 protein: ASSLVGTGRYNSPLH

V gene: TRBV7-8
CDR3 protein: ASSGGQGQSGANVLT

V gene: TRBV5-4
CDR3 protein: ASSPTGGRETQY